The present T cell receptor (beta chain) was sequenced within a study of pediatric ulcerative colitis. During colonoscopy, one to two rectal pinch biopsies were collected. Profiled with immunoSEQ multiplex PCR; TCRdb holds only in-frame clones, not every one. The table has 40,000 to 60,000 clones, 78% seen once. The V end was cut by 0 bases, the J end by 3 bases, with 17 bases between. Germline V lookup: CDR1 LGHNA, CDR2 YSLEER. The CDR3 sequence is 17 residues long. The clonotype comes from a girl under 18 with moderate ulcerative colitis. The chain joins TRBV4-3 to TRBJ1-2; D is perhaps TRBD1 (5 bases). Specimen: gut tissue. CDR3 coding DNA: TGCGCCAGCAGCCAAGATCTAGGGCCCAGGGAAGACTATGGCTACACCTTC. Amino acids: CASSQDLGPREDYGYTF.